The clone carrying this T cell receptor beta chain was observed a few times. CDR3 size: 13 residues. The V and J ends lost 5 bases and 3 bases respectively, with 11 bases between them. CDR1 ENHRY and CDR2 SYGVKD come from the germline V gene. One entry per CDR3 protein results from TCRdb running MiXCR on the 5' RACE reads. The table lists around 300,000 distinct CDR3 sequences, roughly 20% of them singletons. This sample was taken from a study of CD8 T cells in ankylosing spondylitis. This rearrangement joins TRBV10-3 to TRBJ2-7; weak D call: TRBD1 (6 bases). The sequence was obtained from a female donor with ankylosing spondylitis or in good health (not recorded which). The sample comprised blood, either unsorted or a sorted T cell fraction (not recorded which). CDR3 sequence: CAISTGQYYEQYF. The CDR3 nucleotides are TGTGCCATCAGTACAGGGCAATACTACGAGCAGTACTTC.